The 11 T cell receptor beta chains reported below all come from one sample, sequenced in a study of blood T cell repertoires in COVID-19. Libraries were prepared by immunoSEQ multiplex PCR; TCRdb keeps only in-frame clonotypes and omits some of them. The sample holds 110,000 to 150,000 clones, about 88% seen once. Sequencing input: peripheral blood. These receptors came from a human donor in a cohort sampled during active COVID-19.

This clone has more than one count but fewer than ten. The chain has TRBV5-1 and TRBJ2-5, with 8 bases matching TRBD1. This CDR3 comprises 15 residues. Germline V gene lookup returns CDR1 SGHRS and CDR2 YFSETQ. The junction had 8 bases not matched to a gene; V was cut back by 4 bases and J by 3 bases. The CDR3, as DNA: TGCGCCAGCAGCAGGGCACAGGGGGTTGAAGAGACCCAGTACTTC. The encoded protein is CASSRAQGVEETQYF.

The chain combines TRBV29-1 with TRBJ1-1, with D perhaps matching TRBD1 (5 bases). Germline V gene lookup returns CDR1 SQVTM and CDR2 ANQGSEA. The CDR3 covers 14 residues. Trimming removed 4 bases at V and 4 bases at J, with 16 bases between. This CDR3 is CSVGTQDGSTEAFF. In DNA form, the CDR3 reads TGCAGCGTTGGGACACAAGACGGAAGCACTGAAGCTTTCTTT.

The rearrangement links TRBV2 to TRBJ2-3, with 12 bases identical to TRBD1. The ends lost 5 bases at V and 3 bases at J; junction bases unmatched: 3. Germline V lookup: CDR1 SNHLY, CDR2 FYNNEI. This CDR3 has 15 amino acids. The CDR3 sequence is CASSSGQGATDTQYF. CDR3 nucleotide sequence: TGTGCCAGCAGTTCGGGACAGGGGGCAACAGATACGCAGTATTTT.

The J gene is TRBJ1-1, the V gene TRBV28; D ambiguous. Germline lookup yields CDR1 MDHEN and CDR2 SYDVKM. V was trimmed by 6 bases and J by 5 bases, leaving 7 bases between them. The CDR3 has 11 amino acids. The CDR3 sequence is CASSSGTEAFF. CDR3 DNA: TGTGCCAGCAGCTCCGGGACTGAAGCTTTCTTT.

This chain links TRBV9 with TRBJ2-2, with 7 bases lining up with TRBD1. The CDR3 consists of 14 residues. Germline lookup yields CDR1 SGDLS and CDR2 YYNGEE. The junction had 5 bases not matched to a gene; V was cut back by 6 bases and J by 3 bases. The CDR3 spells CASIRGPDTGELFF. The CDR3 DNA reads TGTGCCAGCATTAGGGGGCCGGACACCGGGGAGCTGTTTTTT. The full variable domain, in which reference TRBV9 and TRBJ2-2 provide the parts outside the CDR3, is DSGVTQTPKHLITATGQRVTLRCSPRSGDLSVYWYQQSLDQGLQFLIQYYNGEERAKGNILERFSAQQFPDLHSELNLSSLELGDSALYFCASIRGPDTGELFFGEGSRLTVL.

This clone was counted once. This chain links TRBV7-3 with TRBJ2-1; TRBD1 matches 7 bases. Germline V lookup: CDR1 SGHTA, CDR2 FQGTGA. The CDR3 covers 15 residues. With V trimmed by 3 bases and J by 2 bases, 4 bases remained unmatched. CDR3 protein: CASSLEGGPYNEQFF. CDR3 in DNA: TGTGCCAGCAGCTTGGAAGGGGGCCCCTACAATGAGCAGTTCTTC.

The V gene is TRBV7-3, the J gene TRBJ1-2, with D possibly matching TRBD1 (5 bases). Trimming took 2 bases from V and 8 from J, leaving 21 bases between them. Germline values: CDR1 SGHTA, CDR2 FQGTGA. This CDR3 spans 16 amino acids. Here the CDR3 reads CASSLGPAWTPGGYTF. The CDR3 bases are TGTGCCAGCAGCTTAGGGCCGGCTTGGACACCAGGAGGCTACACCTTC. The entire variable domain, with the rest obtained from reference TRBV7-3 and TRBJ1-2, is as follows: GAGVSQTPSNKVTEKGKYVELRCDPISGHTALYWYRQSLGQGPEFLIYFQGTGAADDSGLPNDRFFAVRPEGSVSTLKIQRTERGDSAVYLCASSLGPAWTPGGYTFGSGTRLTVV.

This chain joins TRBV28 and TRBJ2-7; 9 bases are shared with TRBD2. CDR1 and CDR2 (germline): MDHEN, SYDVKM. Trimming at V came to 6 bases and at J to 2 bases, leaving 26 bases not matched to a gene. CDR3 length: 21 amino acids. The chain's CDR3 is CASRSRRTSERTLPLPYEQYF. The CDR3 DNA sequence: TGTGCCAGCAGGTCTCGTCGGACTAGCGAAAGAACTTTACCCCTACCCTACGAGCAGTACTTC.

This clone occurred a few times. This chain links TRBV28 with TRBJ1-5; tentative D call: TRBD1 (5 bases). Trimming stripped 4 bases from V and 3 bases from J, with 10 bases between. The CDR3 is 14 residues long. Germline CDR1 MDHEN, CDR2 SYDVKM. CDR3 amino acids: CASSSPTVNQPQHF. The CDR3, as DNA: TGTGCCAGCAGTTCCCCGACAGTCAATCAGCCCCAGCATTTT.

The gene calls are TRBV7-3 and TRBJ2-1; perhaps TRBD1 as D (6 bases). Germline CDR1 is SGHTA and CDR2 is FQGTGA. The V end was cut by 0 bases, the J end by 7 bases, with 22 bases between. This CDR3 is built from 18 residues. The CDR3 spells CASSLTPRTVYSLNEQFF. In DNA, the CDR3 is TGTGCCAGCAGCTTAACCCCCCGGACAGTCTACTCCCTAAATGAGCAGTTCTTC.

This chain connects TRBV30 to TRBJ2-2; D remains unclear. V was pared by 2 bases and J by 1 base, with 2 bases between. The CDR3 totals 12 residues. Germline V gives CDR1 GTSNPN, CDR2 SVGIG (reference sequence). The CDR3 protein is CAWSQNTGELFF. CDR3 bases: TGTGCCTGGAGTCAGAACACCGGGGAGCTGTTTTTT. Filled out from reference TRBV30 and TRBJ2-2, the complete variable domain reads SQTIHQWPATLVQPVGSPLSLECTVEGTSNPNLYWYRQAAGRGLQLLFYSVGIGQISSEVPQNLSASRPQDRQFILSSKKLLLSDSGFYLCAWSQNTGELFFGEGSRLTVL.